One T cell receptor beta chain is described in this entry. The sample is drawn from a study of shared clonotypes between healthy human individuals. TCRdb's table, derived via immunoSEQ multiplex PCR, lists solely in-frame clones and lacks some. The sample shows some 500,000 clones, approximately 95% of them seen only once. V lost 3 bases to trimming and J lost 3 bases; unmatched junction nucleotides: 10. CDR3 length: 16 amino acids. CDR1 is MNHEY and CDR2 is SMNVEV in the germline V gene (reference sequence). The rearrangement uses TRBV27 and TRBJ1-1; 7 bases agree with TRBD1. The receptor was derived from a woman younger than 45 in good health. Specimen: naive CD4+ T cells sorted from blood. Subset specified: CD45RA+ positively selected. The CDR3 coding sequence is TGTGCCAGCAGTTTCAAGGGGGCGCGTAGGGACACTGAAGCTTTCTTT. Its translation: CASSFKGARRDTEAFF.